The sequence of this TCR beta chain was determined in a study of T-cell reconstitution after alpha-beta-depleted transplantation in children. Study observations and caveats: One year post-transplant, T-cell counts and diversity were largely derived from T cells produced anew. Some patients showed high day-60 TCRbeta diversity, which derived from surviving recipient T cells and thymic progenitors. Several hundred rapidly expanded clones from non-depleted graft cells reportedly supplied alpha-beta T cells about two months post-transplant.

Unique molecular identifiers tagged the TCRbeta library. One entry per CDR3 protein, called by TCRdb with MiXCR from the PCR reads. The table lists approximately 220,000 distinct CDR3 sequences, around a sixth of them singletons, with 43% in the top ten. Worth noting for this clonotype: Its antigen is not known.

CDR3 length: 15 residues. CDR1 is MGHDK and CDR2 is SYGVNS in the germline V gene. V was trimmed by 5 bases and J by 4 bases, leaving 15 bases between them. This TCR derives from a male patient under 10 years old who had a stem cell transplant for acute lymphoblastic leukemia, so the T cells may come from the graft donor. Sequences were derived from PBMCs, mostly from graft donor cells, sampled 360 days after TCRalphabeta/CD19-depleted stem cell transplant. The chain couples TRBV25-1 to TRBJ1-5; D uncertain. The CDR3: CASSPRLYLNQPQHF. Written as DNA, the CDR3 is TGTGCCAGCAGTCCACGATTGTATCTGAATCAGCCCCAGCATTTT. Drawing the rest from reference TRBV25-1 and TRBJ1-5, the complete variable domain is EADIYQTPRYLVIGTGKKITLECSQTMGHDKMYWYQQDPGMELHLIHYSYGVNSTEKGDLSSESTVSRIRTEHFPLTLESARPSHTSQYLCASSPRLYLNQPQHFGDGTRLSIL.